These 9 T cell receptor beta chains were sequenced from one sample in a study of shared clonotypes between healthy human individuals. Using immunoSEQ multiplex PCR, the repertoire was profiled, and TCRdb retains in-frame clones only, with some absent. The sample comprises around 2,100,000 clones, about 94% of which are singletons, and around 1.2% rests with the top ten. CD45RO-negative CD8 cells positively selected for CCR7 made up the naive population, which excluded terminally differentiated effector memory CD45RA+ cells. The sample was naive CD8+ T cells sorted from blood. The receptors come from a man younger than 35 in good health.

The V call is TRBV7-9, the J call TRBJ2-6; D may correspond to TRBD1 or TRBD2 (6 bases each). The CDR3 is made up of 18 amino acids. Trimming removed 5 bases at V and 1 base at J, with 18 bases between. Germline loops: CDR1 SEHNR, CDR2 FQNEAQ (reference sequence). The CDR3, as DNA: TGTGCCAGCAGCCCAAGGGGGACTGCTTATTCTGGGGCCAACGTCCTGACTTTC. Its protein is CASSPRGTAYSGANVLTF. The full variable domain, in which reference TRBV7-9 and TRBJ2-6 provide the parts outside the CDR3, is DTGVSQNPRHKITKRGQNVTFRCDPISEHNRLYWYRQTLGQGPEFLTYFQNEAQLEKSRLLSDRFSAERPKGSFSTLEIQRTEQGDSAMYLCASSPRGTAYSGANVLTFGAGSRLTVL.

The chain couples TRBV4-1 to TRBJ1-1; 7 bases agree with TRBD1. The CDR3 has 13 residues. Looked up from germline, CDR1 is MGHRA and CDR2 is YSYEKL. Trimming at V came to 5 bases and at J to 1 base, leaving 1 base not matched to a gene. The CDR3 loop reads CASSWTGNTEAFF. Written as DNA, the CDR3 is TGCGCCAGCAGCTGGACAGGGAACACTGAAGCTTTCTTT.

The chain combines TRBV7-9 with TRBJ2-5; D uncertain. Germline values: CDR1 SEHNR, CDR2 FQNEAQ (reference sequence). The CDR3 covers 14 residues. Trimming removed 5 bases at V and 4 bases at J, with 14 bases between. CDR3 DNA: TGTGCCAGCAGCCCCCCGGAAGGGCGAGAGACCCAGTACTTC. This sequence encodes CASSPPEGRETQYF.

The chain joins TRBV5-8 to TRBJ2-7, with 7 positions matching TRBD1. Germline assignment: CDR1 SGHTS and CDR2 YDEGEE. V was clipped by 5 bases and J by 5 bases; unmatched bases: 7. CDR3 length equals 13 residues. The CDR3 loop reads CASRAQGSHEQYF. The CDR3 nucleotides read TGTGCCAGCAGAGCACAGGGGTCCCACGAGCAGTACTTC.

This clone was seen a single time. This chain links TRBV7-9 with TRBJ1-5, with a weak D call TRBD1 (5 bases). V was trimmed by 3 bases and J by 1 base, leaving 19 bases between them. The CDR3 length is 18 residues. Germline lookup yields CDR1 SEHNR and CDR2 FQNEAQ (reference sequence). CDR3 region: CASSLSKGQGTSNQPQHF. In nucleotides, the CDR3 is TGTGCCAGCAGCTTGAGTAAGGGGCAGGGAACAAGCAATCAGCCCCAGCATTTT. The full variable domain, with the rest looked up from reference TRBV7-9 and TRBJ1-5, is DTGVSQNPRHKITKRGQNVTFRCDPISEHNRLYWYRQTLGQGPEFLTYFQNEAQLEKSRLLSDRFSAERPKGSFSTLEIQRTEQGDSAMYLCASSLSKGQGTSNQPQHFGDGTRLSIL.

In the case of this clone: Distinct nucleotide sequences in the sample also encode this CDR3. V gene TRBV4-1 combines with J gene TRBJ2-7; no clear D. Germline-derived CDR1 and CDR2 are MGHRA and YSYEKL. The CDR3 spans 14 residues. V was cut by 1 base and J by 3 bases, with 10 bases left in between. The CDR3: CASSQGGASYEQYF. CDR3 coding DNA: TGCGCCAGCAGCCAAGGCGGAGCAAGCTACGAGCAGTACTTC.

The V call is TRBV5-4, the J call TRBJ1-4; D is unresolved. The CDR3 has 13 amino acids. V was clipped by 4 bases and J by 0 bases, with 4 bases between them. Germline CDR1 and CDR2: SGHNT and YYREEE (reference sequence). The CDR3 protein is CASSEATNEKLFF. The CDR3 region has the DNA TGTGCCAGCAGCGAGGCAACTAATGAAAAACTGTTTTTT.

This clone appeared a single time. The same CDR3 arises from other DNA sequences in this sample as well. The chain recombines TRBV7-9 with TRBJ2-7; D tentatively reads TRBD1 or TRBD2 (5 bases each). Germline CDR1 SEHNR, CDR2 FQNEAQ (reference sequence). V dropped 4 bases and J dropped 4 bases, with 14 bases sitting between them. The CDR3 extends over 14 amino acids. The CDR3 nucleotides are TGTGCCAGCAGCTACGGGACCGGGGCTTACGAGCAGTACTTC. Translating gives CASSYGTGAYEQYF.

The V call is TRBV30, the J call TRBJ2-7; D gene ambiguous. Germline CDR1 GTSNPN, CDR2 SVGIG (reference sequence). This CDR3 region has 14 residues. V was clipped by 2 bases and J by 2 bases, with 13 bases between them. In DNA form, the CDR3 reads TGTGCCTGGAGTTCGCTGGGCACCACCTACGAGCAGTACTTC. Protein sequence: CAWSSLGTTYEQYF.